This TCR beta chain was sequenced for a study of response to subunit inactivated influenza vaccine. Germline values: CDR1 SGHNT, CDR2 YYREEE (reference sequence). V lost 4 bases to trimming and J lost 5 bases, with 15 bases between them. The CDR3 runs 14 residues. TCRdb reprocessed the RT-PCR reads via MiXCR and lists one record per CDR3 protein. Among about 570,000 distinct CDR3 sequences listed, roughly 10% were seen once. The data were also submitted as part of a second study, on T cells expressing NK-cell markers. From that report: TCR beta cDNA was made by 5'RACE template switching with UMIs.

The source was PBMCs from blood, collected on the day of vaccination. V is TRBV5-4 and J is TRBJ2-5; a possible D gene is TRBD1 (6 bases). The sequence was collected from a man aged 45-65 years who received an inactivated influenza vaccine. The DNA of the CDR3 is TGTGCCAGCAGCGTCGGACAGTCGGCGGAGACCCAGTACTTC. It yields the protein CASSVGQSAETQYF.